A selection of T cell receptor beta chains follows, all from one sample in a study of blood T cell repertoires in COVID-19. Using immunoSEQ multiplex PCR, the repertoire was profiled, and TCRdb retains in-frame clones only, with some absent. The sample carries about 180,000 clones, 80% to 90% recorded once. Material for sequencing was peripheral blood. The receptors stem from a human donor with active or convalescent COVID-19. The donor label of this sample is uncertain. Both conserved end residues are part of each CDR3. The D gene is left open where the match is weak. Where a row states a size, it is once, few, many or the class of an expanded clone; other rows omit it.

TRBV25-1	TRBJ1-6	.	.	CASRRGNDNSPLHF	TGTGCCAGCAGAAGGGGAAATGATAATTCACCCCTCCACTTT
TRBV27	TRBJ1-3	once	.	CASMPLSGLRGNTIYF	TGTGCCAGCATGCCGCTATCGGGACTTCGTGGAAACACCATATATTTT
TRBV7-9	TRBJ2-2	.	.	CASSSIYTARTGELFF	TGTGCCAGCAGCTCAATATACACAGCCCGCACCGGGGAGCTGTTTTTT
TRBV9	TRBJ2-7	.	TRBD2	CASSPYRLAYHEQYF	TGTGCCAGCAGCCCCTATAGACTAGCTTACCACGAGCAGTACTTC
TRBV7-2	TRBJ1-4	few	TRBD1	CASSLSGTATNEKLFF	TGTGCCAGCAGCTTATCAGGGACAGCAACTAATGAAAAACTGTTTTTT
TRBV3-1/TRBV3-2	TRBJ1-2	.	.	CASSQGGQQLFGYTF	TGTGCCAGCAGCCAAGGGGGACAACAGCTGTTTGGCTACACCTTC
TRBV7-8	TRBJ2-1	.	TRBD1	CASSSGTGGLVEQFF	TGTGCCAGCAGCAGCGGGACAGGGGGCTTAGTTGAGCAGTTCTTC
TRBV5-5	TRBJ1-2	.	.	CASSLNGGFGYTF	TGTGCCAGCAGCTTGAATGGGGGGTTTGGCTACACCTTC
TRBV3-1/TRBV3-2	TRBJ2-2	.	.	CASTPLRASSLTGELFF	TGTGCCAGCACCCCACTGCGGGCTAGCAGCCTCACCGGGGAGCTGTTTTTT
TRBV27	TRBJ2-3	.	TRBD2	CASRDRLAGIYTQYF	TGTGCCAGCAGGGACCGGCTAGCGGGAATATATACGCAGTATTTT
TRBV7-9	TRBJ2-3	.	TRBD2	CASSAGTSGGPDTQYF	TGTGCCAGCAGCGCGGGGACTAGCGGGGGGCCAGATACGCAGTATTTT
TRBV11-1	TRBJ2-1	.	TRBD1	CASSLVGTGVQNEQFF	TGTGCCAGCAGCTTAGTAGGGACAGGGGTACAGAATGAGCAGTTCTTC
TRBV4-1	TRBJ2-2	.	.	CASSQMKGKGDTGELFF	TGCGCCAGCAGCCAGATGAAAGGGAAGGGGGACACCGGGGAGCTGTTTTTT
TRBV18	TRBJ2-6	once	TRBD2	CASSLLGSGGRGANVLTF	TGTGCCAGCTCCCTTCTCGGTAGCGGGGGCCGCGGGGCCAACGTCCTGACTTTC
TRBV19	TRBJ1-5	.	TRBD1	CASSIGDRGLGNQPQHF	TGTGCCAGTAGTATCGGGGACAGGGGCCTTGGCAATCAGCCCCAGCATTTT
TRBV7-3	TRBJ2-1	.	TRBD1	CASSLGTGFHNEQFF	TGTGCCAGCAGCTTAGGGACAGGGTTCCACAATGAGCAGTTCTTC
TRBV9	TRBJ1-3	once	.	CASSVSGSYLSSGNTIYF	TGTGCCAGCAGCGTATCAGGGTCCTACCTATCCTCTGGAAACACCATATATTTT
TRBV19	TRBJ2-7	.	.	CASSIPGHPYEQYF	TGTGCCAGTAGTATCCCCGGACACCCCTACGAGCAGTACTTC
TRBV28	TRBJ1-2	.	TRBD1	CASSLPGDRDGYTF	TGTGCCAGCAGTTTACCCGGGGACAGGGACGGCTACACCTTC
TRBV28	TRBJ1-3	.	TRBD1	CASIPGQGRFSSGNTIYF	TGTGCCAGCATACCGGGACAGGGAAGGTTTTCGTCTGGAAACACCATATATTTT
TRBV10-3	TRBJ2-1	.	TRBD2	CAISVLAGARDEQFF	TGTGCCATCAGTGTACTAGCGGGAGCGAGGGATGAGCAGTTCTTC
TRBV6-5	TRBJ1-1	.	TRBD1	CASKGTVIRITEAFF	TGTGCCAGCAAAGGGACAGTAATTCGTATCACTGAAGCTTTCTTT
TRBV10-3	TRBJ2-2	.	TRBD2	CAIPAGVQGTGELFF	TGTGCCATCCCAGCGGGAGTCCAGGGGACCGGGGAGCTGTTTTTT
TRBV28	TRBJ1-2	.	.	CASSTLHNYGYTF	TGTGCCAGCAGTACACTACATAACTATGGCTACACCTTC
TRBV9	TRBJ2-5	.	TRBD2	CASSVGTSGRETQYF	TGTGCCAGCAGCGTAGGAACTAGCGGGAGAGAGACCCAGTACTTC
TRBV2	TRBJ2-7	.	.	CASNYGTTGYEQYF	TGTGCCAGCAATTATGGAACGACAGGCTACGAGCAGTACTTC
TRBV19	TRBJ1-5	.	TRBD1	CASRDRSFSNQPQHF	TGTGCCAGTCGGGACAGGTCCTTTAGCAATCAGCCCCAGCATTTT
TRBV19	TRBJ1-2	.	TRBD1	CASSGIGQGVRYGYTF	TGTGCCAGTAGTGGGATCGGACAGGGGGTTCGGTATGGCTACACCTTC
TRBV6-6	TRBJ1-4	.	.	CASSSRANEKLFF	TGTGCCAGCAGTTCTCGGGCTAATGAAAAACTGTTTTTT
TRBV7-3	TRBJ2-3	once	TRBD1	CASSSQGADTQYF	TGTGCCAGCAGCTCCCAGGGGGCGGATACGCAGTATTTT
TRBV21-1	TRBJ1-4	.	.	CASSKAEGRRGKLFF	TGTGCCAGCAGCAAAGCGGAGGGCCGGCGCGGGAAACTGTTTTTT
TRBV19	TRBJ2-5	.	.	CASSTTDQETQYF	TGTGCCAGTAGTACGACAGACCAAGAGACCCAGTACTTC
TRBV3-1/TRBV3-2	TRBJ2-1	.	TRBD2	CASSPSGLVYRQFF	TGTGCCAGCAGCCCGTCGGGACTAGTTTATAGGCAGTTCTTC
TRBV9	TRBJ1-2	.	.	CASSVKGGYGYTF	TGTGCCAGCAGCGTAAAGGGAGGCTATGGCTACACCTTC
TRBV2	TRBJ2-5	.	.	CASSEYAGNRTQYF	TGTGCCAGCAGTGAATACGCAGGGAATAGGACCCAGTACTTC
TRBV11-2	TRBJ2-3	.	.	CASNRNLGLALGDTQYF	TGTGCCAGCAACCGAAATCTAGGGCTAGCCTTAGGAGATACGCAGTATTTT
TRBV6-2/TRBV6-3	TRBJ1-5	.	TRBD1	CASSYSAGGHQPQHF	TGTGCCAGCAGTTACTCGGCAGGGGGGCATCAGCCCCAGCATTTT
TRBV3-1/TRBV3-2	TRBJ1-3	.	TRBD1	CASSQTGARNTIYF	TGTGCCAGCAGCCAAACAGGGGCGAGGAACACCATATATTTT
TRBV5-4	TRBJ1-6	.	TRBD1	CASSRDSNSPLHF	TGTGCCAGCAGCCGGGACAGCAATTCACCCCTCCACTTT
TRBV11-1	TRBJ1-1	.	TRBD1	CASSRTGEAFF	TGTGCCAGCAGTCGGACAGGTGAAGCTTTCTTT
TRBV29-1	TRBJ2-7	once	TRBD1	CSVEGQGRYEQYF	TGCAGCGTTGAGGGACAGGGTCGGTACGAGCAGTACTTC
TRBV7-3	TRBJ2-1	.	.	CASSGGAWDDEQFF	TGTGCCAGCAGCGGGGGGGCCTGGGACGATGAGCAGTTCTTC
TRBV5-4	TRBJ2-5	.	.	CASSSRGGNQETQYF	TGTGCCAGCAGTTCCCGCGGTGGCAACCAAGAGACCCAGTACTTC
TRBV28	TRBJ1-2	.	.	CASRPLTGGYTF	TGTGCCAGCAGACCCCTGACGGGGGGCTACACCTTC
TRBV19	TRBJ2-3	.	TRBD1	CASSPRTGGADTQYF	TGTGCCAGTAGTCCTAGGACAGGGGGCGCAGATACGCAGTATTTT
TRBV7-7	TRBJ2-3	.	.	CASSLDYGKGTDTQYF	TGTGCCAGCAGCTTAGATTACGGGAAAGGAACAGATACGCAGTATTTT
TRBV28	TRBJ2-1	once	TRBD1	CASSHRDRGWSEQFF	TGTGCCAGCAGTCACCGGGACAGGGGATGGAGTGAGCAGTTCTTC
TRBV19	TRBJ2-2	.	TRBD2	CASLGLAGSANTGELFF	TGTGCCAGCCTAGGACTAGCGGGATCCGCGAACACCGGGGAGCTGTTTTTT
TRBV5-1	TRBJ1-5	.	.	CASSLEEGGGNQPQHF	TGCGCCAGCAGCTTGGAGGAGGGAGGAGGCAATCAGCCCCAGCATTTT
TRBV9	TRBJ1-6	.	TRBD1	CASSPQSGTENSPLHF	TGTGCCAGCAGCCCCCAGTCCGGGACAGAGAATTCACCCCTCCACTTT